These 23 T cell receptor beta chains share one sample of origin, sequenced in a study of blood T cell repertoires in COVID-19. Data came from immunoSEQ multiplex PCR; TCRdb stores just in-frame clones and leaves some out. This sample has some 130,000 clones, with about 86% found just once. The sample taken for sequencing was PBMCs or T cells enriched from blood (not recorded which). These receptors were taken from a middle-aged man with acute COVID-19.

The genes are TRBV2 and TRBJ2-2, with TRBD1 identical over 9 bases. Germline trimming cut 6 bases from V and 6 bases from J; bases unmatched to any gene: 11. CDR1 and CDR2 (germline): SNHLY, FYNNEI. The CDR3 consists of 16 residues. CDR3 sequence (DNA): TGTGCCAGCAGCGAACAGGGGGCGGTCGGGTCCGGGGAGCTGTTTTTT. It encodes CASSEQGAVGSGELFF.

This chain joins TRBV14 and TRBJ1-4, with D possibly TRBD1 on 5 matching bases. This CDR3 spans 12 amino acids. The V and J ends lost 5 bases and 8 bases respectively, with 9 bases between them. The germline V gene has CDR1 SGHDN and CDR2 FVKESK. The CDR3 DNA reads as TGTGCCAGCAGCGAGGGGAGGGAAAAACTGTTTTTT. Its translation is CASSEGREKLFF.

The chain recombines TRBV3-1 (or the pseudogene TRBV3-2) with TRBJ1-6; D remains ambiguous. The CDR3 is made up of 12 amino acids. The V end was cut by 4 bases, the J end by 7 bases, with 5 bases between. Germline values: CDR1 LGHDT, CDR2 YNNKEL (reference sequence). CDR3 loop: CASSRANSPLHF. The CDR3 DNA is TGTGCCAGCAGCCGAGCGAATTCACCCCTCCACTTT.

This rearrangement joins TRBV12-5 to TRBJ1-1; D remains unclear. There are 13 residues in the CDR3. Trimming removed 1 base at V and 4 bases at J, with 7 bases between. Germline V gene data show CDR1 as LGHNT and CDR2 as FRNRAP. Here the CDR3 DNA reads TGTGCTAGTGGTTTGGCGGGAGGCACTGAAGCTTTCTTT. This translates into CASGLAGGTEAFF.

The rearrangement uses TRBV9 and TRBJ1-4, with 9 bases aligning to TRBD1. Trimming cost V 3 bases and J 5 bases; bases outside gene matches: 5. The germline gives CDR1 SGDLS, CDR2 YYNGEE. CDR3 size: 15 residues. CDR3 nucleotides: TGTGCCAGCAGCGGGTCACAGGGGGCGAATGAAAAACTGTTTTTT. It codes for CASSGSQGANEKLFF. The variable domain in full, completed from reference TRBV9 and TRBJ1-4, reads DSGVTQTPKHLITATGQRVTLRCSPRSGDLSVYWYQQSLDQGLQFLIQYYNGEERAKGNILERFSAQQFPDLHSELNLSSLELGDSALYFCASSGSQGANEKLFFGSGTQLSVL.

The V and J genes are TRBV2 and TRBJ1-4; possible D gene TRBD1, 6 bases. Germline V gene sequence: CDR1 SNHLY, CDR2 FYNNEI. V was cut by 6 bases and J by 7 bases, with 12 bases left in between. This CDR3 is 13 amino acids long. In nucleotides, the CDR3 is TGTGCCAGCAGGGATGGACAGATTGAAAAACTGTTTTTT. Translated: CASRDGQIEKLFF.

The chain joins TRBV29-1 to TRBJ2-1; 13 nucleotides match TRBD2. Germline CDR1 is SQVTM and CDR2 is ANQGSEA. The CDR3 spans 16 residues. With 6 bases clipped from V and 7 bases from J, the junction kept 12 bases outside the gene matches. The CDR3 region has the DNA TGCAGCGTCGCAAAGGGACTAGCGGGAAGGGGGAATGAGCAGTTCTTC. This encodes CSVAKGLAGRGNEQFF.

The CDR3 DNA reads as TGTGCCAGCAGCTCGTTGACAGGAAACACCATATATTTT. This sequence encodes CASSSLTGNTIYF. The V call is TRBV7-2, the J call TRBJ1-3, with no clear D. V was clipped by 4 bases and J by 4 bases, with 8 bases between them. CDR1 and CDR2 from the germline V gene are SGHTA and FQGNSA. This CDR3 is built from 13 residues.

This chain joins TRBV10-1 and TRBJ2-1; a possible D gene is TRBD1 (6 bases). Germline CDR1 WNHNN, CDR2 SYGVQD (reference sequence). V was trimmed by 7 bases and J by 9 bases, leaving 19 bases between them. The length of the CDR3 is 14 residues. The CDR3 is CASNGQGRGAEQFF. Written as DNA, the CDR3 is TGCGCCAGCAACGGGCAGGGGCGAGGGGCTGAGCAGTTCTTC.

V gene TRBV5-1 combines with J gene TRBJ2-2, with a tentative D call TRBD2 (6 bases). The CDR3 runs 16 residues. The ends were cut back, 0 bases at V and 0 bases at J, with 9 bases in the middle. Germline V gene lookup returns CDR1 SGHRS and CDR2 YFSETQ. In DNA form, the CDR3 reads TGCGCCAGCAGCTTGGCCGGGGGAGCGAACACCGGGGAGCTGTTTTTT. This translates into CASSLAGGANTGELFF.

The V call is TRBV6-6, the J call TRBJ1-4, with TRBD1 matching 8 bases. The CDR3 has 15 amino acids. V lost 1 base to trimming and J lost 7 bases; unmatched junction nucleotides: 5. Germline V gene sequence: CDR1 MNHNY, CDR2 SVGAGI (reference sequence). The CDR3: CASSYLQGEGEKLFF. CDR3 DNA sequence: TGTGCCAGCAGTTACTTACAGGGGGAAGGTGAAAAACTGTTTTTT.

The rearrangement uses TRBV5-1 and TRBJ1-4, with D perhaps TRBD1 (6 bases). CDR3 length equals 13 residues. V was cut by 1 base and J by 8 bases, with 9 bases left in between. Germline CDR1 and CDR2: SGHRS and YFSETQ. As DNA, the CDR3 is TGCGCCAGCAGCTTGACAGGGAGAGAAAAACTGTTTTTT. Translating it yields CASSLTGREKLFF.

The genes are TRBV11-1 and TRBJ1-6; a possible D gene is TRBD1 (5 bases). The V gene's germline CDR1 is SGHAT and CDR2 FQDESV (reference sequence). The CDR3 spans 14 residues. Trimming took 5 bases from V and 7 from J, leaving 12 bases between them. DNA of the CDR3: TGTGCCAGCAGCCCGGGACTGACGAATTCACCCCTCCACTTT. It translates to CASSPGLTNSPLHF.

This clone was seen once. The V gene is TRBV29-1, the J gene TRBJ2-3, with 9 bases fitting TRBD2. Germline V lookup: CDR1 SQVTM, CDR2 ANQGSEA. Losses at the gene ends were 4 bases for V and 6 bases for J; bases not matched to a gene: 11. The CDR3 extends over 15 amino acids. The CDR3 reads CSVGLAGRGSDTQYF. DNA of the CDR3: TGCAGCGTTGGTCTAGCGGGAAGGGGGTCGGATACGCAGTATTTT.

The chain employs TRBV24-1 and TRBJ2-1, with D possibly matching TRBD2 (6 bases). V lost 12 bases, J lost 8 bases, and 28 bases lay in between. The CDR3 extends over 16 amino acids. Germline lookup yields CDR1 KGHDR and CDR2 SFDVKD. The CDR3 loop reads CASAPLGAGPRDEQFF. CDR3 coding DNA: TGTGCCTCGGCGCCTCTAGGGGCGGGACCGAGGGATGAGCAGTTCTTC.

This clone was counted a few times. V and J are TRBV30 and TRBJ1-3; weak D call: TRBD1 (5 bases). This CDR3 spans 15 amino acids. V lost 3 bases and J 2 bases, leaving 14 bases between the germline ends. Germline loops: CDR1 GTSNPN, CDR2 SVGIG (reference sequence). The CDR3 bases are TGTGCCTGGAGGGTAGGGGACTGGGCTGGAAACACCATATATTTT. Residues: CAWRVGDWAGNTIYF.

The genes are TRBV19 and TRBJ1-1; the match to TRBD1 covers 7 bases. The V gene's germline CDR1 is LNHDA and CDR2 SQIVND (reference sequence). This CDR3 spans 14 amino acids. The V gene end was trimmed by 3 bases and the J gene end by 6 bases; junction bases not matched to a gene: 7. The CDR3 DNA is TGTGCCAGTAGTATTGACAGGGAAGGATCTGAAGCTTTCTTT. Protein sequence: CASSIDREGSEAFF.

The V call is TRBV30, the J call TRBJ2-5, with TRBD1 as a possible D gene (6 bases). The CDR3 is 15 residues long. Germline CDR1 and CDR2: GTSNPN and SVGIG (reference sequence). V was clipped by 4 bases and J by 5 bases, with 20 bases between them. CDR3 protein: CAWTIPGHQGETQYF. CDR3 nucleotides: TGTGCCTGGACCATACCGGGACACCAAGGGGAGACCCAGTACTTC.

The genes are TRBV13 and TRBJ1-1; the D gene is possibly TRBD1 (6 bases). This CDR3 is built from 15 residues. Germline-derived CDR1 and CDR2 are PRHDT and FYEKMQ (reference sequence). V was trimmed by 5 bases and J by 5 bases, leaving 18 bases between them. This CDR3 reads CASSLWGGAGTEAFF. The CDR3 coding sequence is TGTGCCAGCAGCCTATGGGGGGGCGCGGGAACTGAAGCTTTCTTT.

This clone is a singleton in its sample. This chain links TRBV2 with TRBJ1-3, with a weak D call TRBD1 (6 bases). CDR3 size: 13 residues. Germline V lookup: CDR1 SNHLY, CDR2 FYNNEI. The germline V and J ends were trimmed by 5 bases and 4 bases, with 9 bases remaining between them. The CDR3 DNA is TGTGCCAGCAGTCCAGGGGACGGAAACACCATATATTTT. Its translation is CASSPGDGNTIYF.

The rearrangement links TRBV5-1 to TRBJ2-3; D is perhaps TRBD1 (6 bases). The CDR3 totals 16 residues. CDR1 is SGHRS and CDR2 is YFSETQ in the germline V gene. Between the trimmed V and J ends, which lost 0 bases and 3 bases, there was a span of 14 bases. This CDR3 is CASSLEGDHGTDTQYF. CDR3 bases: TGCGCCAGCAGCTTGGAGGGGGACCATGGGACAGATACGCAGTATTTT.

The rearrangement uses TRBV12-3 or TRBV12-4 and TRBJ1-5; D possibly corresponds to TRBD1 (5 bases). The CDR3 is 13 residues long. Trimming took 5 bases from V and 4 from J, leaving 9 bases between them. CDR3 coding DNA: TGTGCCAGCAGTGGGGCAGAAAATCAGCCCCAGCATTTT. Protein sequence: CASSGAENQPQHF.

The rearrangement links TRBV24-1 to TRBJ2-1; the match to TRBD2 covers 8 bases. Trimming at V came to 2 bases and at J to 7 bases, leaving 12 bases not matched to a gene. The CDR3 sequence is 17 residues long. Germline V lookup: CDR1 KGHDR, CDR2 SFDVKD. CDR3: CATSDWANGAGGNEQFF. CDR3 bases: TGTGCCACCAGTGATTGGGCAAACGGGGCGGGGGGAAATGAGCAGTTCTTC.